This T cell receptor (beta chain) was found in a study of blood T cell repertoires in COVID-19. Trimming removed 0 bases from V and 0 bases from J, with 11 bases in between. Germline V gene lookup returns CDR1 SGHVS and CDR2 FQNEAQ. CDR3 length: 17 amino acids. TCRdb's copy holds only in-frame clones and misses some; the assay was immunoSEQ multiplex PCR. The profile shows roughly 190,000 clones, 75% to 90% of them singletons. This receptor was obtained from a young woman who had recovered from COVID-19. This chain joins TRBV7-8 and TRBJ2-2; perhaps TRBD2 as D (5 bases). Sequenced: PBMCs or T cells enriched from blood (not recorded which). The CDR3 here is CASSLAGTRANTGELFF. In DNA form, the CDR3 reads TGTGCCAGCAGCTTAGCGGGCACGCGGGCGAACACCGGGGAGCTGTTTTTT.